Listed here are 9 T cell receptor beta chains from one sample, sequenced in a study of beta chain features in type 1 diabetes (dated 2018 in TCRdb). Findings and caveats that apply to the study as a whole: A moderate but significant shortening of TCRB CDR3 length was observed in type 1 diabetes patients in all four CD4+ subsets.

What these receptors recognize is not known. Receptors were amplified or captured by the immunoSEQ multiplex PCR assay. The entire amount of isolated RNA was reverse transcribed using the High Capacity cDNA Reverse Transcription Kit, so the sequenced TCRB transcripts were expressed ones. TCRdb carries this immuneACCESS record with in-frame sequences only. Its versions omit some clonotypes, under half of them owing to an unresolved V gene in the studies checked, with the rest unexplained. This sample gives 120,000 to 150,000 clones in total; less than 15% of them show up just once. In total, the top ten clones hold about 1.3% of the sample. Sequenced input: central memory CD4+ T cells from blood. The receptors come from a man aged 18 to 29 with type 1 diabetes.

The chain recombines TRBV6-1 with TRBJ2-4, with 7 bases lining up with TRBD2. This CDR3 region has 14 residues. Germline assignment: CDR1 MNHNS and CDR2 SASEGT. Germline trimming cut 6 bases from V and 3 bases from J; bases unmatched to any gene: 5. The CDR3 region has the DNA TGTGCCAGCAGAGCAGGGAGGGACAAAAACATTCAGTACTTC. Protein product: CASRAGRDKNIQYF.

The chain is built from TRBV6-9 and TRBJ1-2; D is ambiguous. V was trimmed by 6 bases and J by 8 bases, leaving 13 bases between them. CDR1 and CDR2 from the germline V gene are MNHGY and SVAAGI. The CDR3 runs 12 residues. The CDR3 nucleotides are TGTGCCAGCAGACGCGGGTGGAACGGCTACACCTTC. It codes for CASRRGWNGYTF.

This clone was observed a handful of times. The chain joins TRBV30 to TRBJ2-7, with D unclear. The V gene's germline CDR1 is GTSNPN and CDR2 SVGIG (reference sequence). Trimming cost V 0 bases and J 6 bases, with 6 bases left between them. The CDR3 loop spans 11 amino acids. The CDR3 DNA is TGTGCCTGGAGTGTACAGAGCGAGCAGTACTTC. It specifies CAWSVQSEQYF. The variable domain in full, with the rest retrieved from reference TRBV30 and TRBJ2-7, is SQTIHQWPATLVQPVGSPLSLECTVEGTSNPNLYWYRQAAGRGLQLLFYSVGIGQISSEVPQNLSASRPQDRQFILSSKKLLLSDSGFYLCAWSVQSEQYFGPGTRLTVT.

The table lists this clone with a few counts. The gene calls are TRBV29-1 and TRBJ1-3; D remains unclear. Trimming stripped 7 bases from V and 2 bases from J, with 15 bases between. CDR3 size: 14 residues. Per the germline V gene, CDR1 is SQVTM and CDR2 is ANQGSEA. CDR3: CSADGEGTGNTIYF. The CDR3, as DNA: TGCAGCGCGGATGGGGAGGGTACTGGAAACACCATATATTTT.

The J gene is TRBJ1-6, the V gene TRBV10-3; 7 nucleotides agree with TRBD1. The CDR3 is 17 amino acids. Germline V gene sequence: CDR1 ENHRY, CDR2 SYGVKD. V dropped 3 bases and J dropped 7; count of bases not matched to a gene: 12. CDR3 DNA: TGTGCCATCAGTGATTCGGATCCGGGACAGCCAAATTCACCCCTCCACTTT. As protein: CAISDSDPGQPNSPLHF.

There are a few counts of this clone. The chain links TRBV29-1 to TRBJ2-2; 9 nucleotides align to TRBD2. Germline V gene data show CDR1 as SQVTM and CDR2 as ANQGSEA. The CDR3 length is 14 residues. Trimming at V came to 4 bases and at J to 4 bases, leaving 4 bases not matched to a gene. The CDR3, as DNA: TGCAGCGTTGGATCTAGCGGGACCACCGGGGAGCTGTTTTTT. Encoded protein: CSVGSSGTTGELFF.

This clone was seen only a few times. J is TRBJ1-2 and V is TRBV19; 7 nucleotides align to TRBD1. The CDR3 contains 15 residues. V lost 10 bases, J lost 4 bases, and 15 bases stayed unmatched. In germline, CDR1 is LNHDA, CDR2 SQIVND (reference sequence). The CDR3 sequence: CATSRGKGGFYGYTF. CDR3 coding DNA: TGTGCCACCTCTCGGGGGAAAGGGGGCTTCTATGGCTACACCTTC.

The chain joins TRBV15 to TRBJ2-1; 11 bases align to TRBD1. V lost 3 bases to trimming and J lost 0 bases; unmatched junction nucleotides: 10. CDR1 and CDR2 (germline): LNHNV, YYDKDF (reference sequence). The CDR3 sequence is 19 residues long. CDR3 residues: CATSSAGQGASSSYNEQFF. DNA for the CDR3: TGTGCCACCAGCAGTGCCGGACAGGGGGCCTCTAGCTCCTACAATGAGCAGTTCTTC.

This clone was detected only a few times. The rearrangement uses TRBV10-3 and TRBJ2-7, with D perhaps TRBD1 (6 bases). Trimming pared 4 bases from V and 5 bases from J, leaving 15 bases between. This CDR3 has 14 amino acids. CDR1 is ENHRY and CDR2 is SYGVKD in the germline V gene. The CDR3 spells CAISAAAGDDEQYF. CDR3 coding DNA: TGTGCCATCAGTGCGGCCGCAGGGGACGACGAGCAGTACTTC.